This T cell receptor (beta chain) comes out of a study of T cells in localized non-small cell lung cancer. Study observations and caveats: Exceeding tumor, uninvolved adjacent lung had the highest T cell clonality. Density of T cells in blood, when higher, went with longer overall survival. Among the top 100 tumor clones, a median around 62 appeared in adjacent lung. Sequence data derive from only one tumor region, so heterogeneity remains possible.

This CDR3 has 12 amino acids. Germline CDR1 reads SNHLY; CDR2 reads FYNNEI. Trimming stripped 5 bases from V and 3 bases from J, with 7 bases between. Sequenced by immunoSEQ multiplex PCR; TCRdb stores in-frame clones only, minus some. The sample gives around 80,000 clones, roughly 75% of which show up once; over 15% is in the top ten. In the case of this clone: What it recognizes is unknown.

Sequencing was performed on PBMCs, taken before any cancer treatment. This sequence was found in a man aged 35 to 69 with stage II squamous cell lung carcinoma. This chain joins TRBV2 and TRBJ1-2; a weak D match, TRBD1 (6 bases). CDR3 in DNA: TGTGCCAGCAGTAGGACAGACTATGGCTACACCTTC. Protein sequence: CASSRTDYGYTF. The variable domain in full, with the rest retrieved from reference TRBV2 and TRBJ1-2, is EPEVTQTPSHQVTQMGQEVILRCVPISNHLYFYWYRQILGQKVEFLVSFYNNEISEKSEIFDDQFSVERPDGSNFTLKIRSTKLEDSAMYFCASSRTDYGYTFGSGTRLTVV.